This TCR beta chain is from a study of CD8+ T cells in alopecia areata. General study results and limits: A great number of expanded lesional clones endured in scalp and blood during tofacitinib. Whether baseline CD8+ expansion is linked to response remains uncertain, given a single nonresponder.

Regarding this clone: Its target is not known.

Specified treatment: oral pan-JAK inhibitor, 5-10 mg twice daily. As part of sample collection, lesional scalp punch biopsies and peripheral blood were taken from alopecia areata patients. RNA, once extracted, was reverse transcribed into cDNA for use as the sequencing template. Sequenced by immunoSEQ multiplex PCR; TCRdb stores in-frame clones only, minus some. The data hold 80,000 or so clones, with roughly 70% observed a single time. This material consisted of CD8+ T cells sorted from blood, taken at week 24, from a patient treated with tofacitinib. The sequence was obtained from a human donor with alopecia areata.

The CDR3 region has the DNA TGCGCCAGCAGCCAAGAAGGTCCAACTGAGGCCAACACTGAAGCTTTCTTT. Its translation: CASSQEGPTEANTEAFF. The chain recombines TRBV4-1 with TRBJ1-1, with D hard to call. V lost 0 bases, J lost 2 bases, and 16 bases lay in between. The germline gives CDR1 MGHRA, CDR2 YSYEKL. This CDR3 has 17 amino acids.